Listed below are T cell receptor beta chains from one sample, sequenced in a study of OX40 agonist ivuxolimab in advanced cancers. Some clones are missing from TCRdb's copy, which holds only in-frame ones; the method was immunoSEQ multiplex PCR. The sample shows 13,000 or so clones, approximately 80% of them seen only once. The sequencing used CD4+ or CD8+ T cells sorted from blood, collected in a trial of the OX40 agonist ivuxolimab. Every receptor here comes from an adult with an advanced solid tumor such as melanoma, head and neck, liver or kidney cancer. The CDR3 runs from the conserved cysteine through the conserved F or W. D genes are given only for firm matches. Size is omitted from some rows. Given values are once, few, many or a class for expanded clones.

D	V	size	J	CDR3	DNA
-	TRBV7-2	-	TRBJ2-3	CASSLPAAVDTQYF	TGTGCCAGCAGCTTACCAGCCGCGGTAGATACGCAGTATTTT
-	TRBV9	-	TRBJ2-1	CASGNGLAVNEQFF	TGTGCCAGCGGAAACGGGCTAGCAGTCAATGAGCAGTTCTTC
-	TRBV18	-	TRBJ1-1	CASSPPGSGPEAFF	TGTGCCAGCTCACCACCGGGGTCAGGGCCTGAAGCTTTCTTT
-	TRBV7-6	-	TRBJ1-6	CASSSDRFSYNSPLHF	TGTGCCAGCAGCTCGGACAGATTCTCCTATAATTCACCCCTCCACTTT
TRBD2	TRBV7-3	-	TRBJ2-7	CASSPHGLAGASSYEQYF	TGTGCCAGCAGCCCCCATGGGCTAGCGGGGGCGAGCTCCTACGAGCAGTACTTC
-	TRBV5-6	once	TRBJ1-2	CASSLGGLGLDGYTF	TGTGCCAGCAGCTTGGGGGGTCTTGGTTTGGATGGCTACACCTTC
-	TRBV5-1	-	TRBJ1-1	CASSLGRPSYEAFF	TGCGCCAGCAGCTTGGGGAGGCCTTCTTATGAAGCTTTCTTT
TRBD1	TRBV6-5	-	TRBJ1-5	CASSSGRTGDNQPQHF	TGTGCCAGCAGTTCGGGACGGACAGGGGACAATCAGCCCCAGCATTTT
-	TRBV6-1	-	TRBJ2-7	CASSVRNQLEQYF	TGTGCCAGCAGTGTAAGGAACCAACTCGAGCAGTACTTC
TRBD1	TRBV27	-	TRBJ1-1	CASSERGTGTTEAFF	TGTGCCAGCAGTGAACGCGGGACAGGGACTACTGAAGCTTTCTTT
-	TRBV7-9	-	TRBJ2-3	CASSLGRGYTDTQYF	TGTGCCAGCAGCTTAGGCAGGGGCTACACAGATACGCAGTATTTT
TRBD1	TRBV2	-	TRBJ1-5	CASSLGDRAHYSNQPQHF	TGTGCCAGCAGTCTGGGGGACAGGGCCCATTATAGCAATCAGCCCCAGCATTTT